Below are 29 T cell receptor beta chains sequenced from a single sample in a study of blood T cell repertoires in COVID-19. Assay used: immunoSEQ multiplex PCR; TCRdb lists only in-frame clones, some missing. Here the sample spans 260,000 or so clones, nearly 85% being singletons. Sequencing used peripheral blood. Every receptor here comes from a human donor in a cohort sampled during active COVID-19.

V is TRBV2 and J is TRBJ1-5, with 7 bases fitting TRBD1. The CDR3 totals 15 residues. V shed 7 bases, J shed 0 bases, and the junction held 6 bases outside the gene matches. CDR1 SNHLY and CDR2 FYNNEI come from the germline V gene. In DNA form, the CDR3 reads TGTGCCAGCAACCGACAGGGTTATAGCAATCAGCCCCAGCATTTT. The encoded protein is CASNRQGYSNQPQHF.

The rearrangement joins TRBV12-3 or TRBV12-4 to TRBJ1-2, with D possibly matching TRBD1 (5 bases). The ends were cut back, 6 bases at V and 1 base at J, with 9 bases in the middle. The CDR3 has 13 amino acids. The CDR3 region has the DNA TGTGCCAGCAGCCTCGACAGTAACTATGGCTACACCTTC. Translating it yields CASSLDSNYGYTF.

J is TRBJ2-3 and V is TRBV13; TRBD2 is a possible D gene (6 bases). CDR1 PRHDT and CDR2 FYEKMQ come from the germline V gene (reference sequence). This CDR3 is 15 amino acids long. V lost 5 bases and J 0 bases, leaving 12 bases between the germline ends. This CDR3 reads CASSPRDRSTDTQYF. CDR3 nucleotide sequence: TGTGCCAGCAGCCCGCGGGACCGAAGCACAGATACGCAGTATTTT.

The table lists this clone with a count of one. The chain uses TRBV5-8 and TRBJ2-4; D is perhaps TRBD2 (6 bases). The CDR3 is 16 amino acids. Germline values: CDR1 SGHTS, CDR2 YDEGEE. V gave up 2 bases and J gave up 0 bases, with 12 bases separating them. CDR3 region: CASSFRRGLAKNIQYF. The CDR3 nucleotides are TGTGCCAGCAGCTTCAGGCGGGGCCTAGCCAAAAACATTCAGTACTTC.

The chain couples TRBV19 to TRBJ1-5, with TRBD1 matching over 11 bases. CDR1 is LNHDA, CDR2 SQIVND, per germline (reference sequence). The V gene end was trimmed by 10 bases and the J gene end by 1 base; junction bases not matched to a gene: 3. The CDR3 is made up of 14 amino acids. The chain's CDR3 is CATRDRGSNQPQHF. As DNA, the CDR3 is TGTGCCACCCGGGACAGGGGGAGCAATCAGCCCCAGCATTTT.

The genes are TRBV5-1 and TRBJ2-7, with 9 bases that match TRBD1. This CDR3 comprises 14 residues. V shed 8 bases, J shed 2 bases, and the junction held 8 bases outside the gene matches. Per germline, CDR1 SGHRS and CDR2 YFSETQ. This CDR3 reads CASTRDRGTYEQYF. The CDR3, as DNA: TGCGCCAGTACGAGAGACAGGGGGACCTACGAGCAGTACTTC.

This chain uses TRBV5-1 with TRBJ1-2; 9 nucleotides line up with TRBD1. Trimming took 4 bases from V and 4 from J; bases not matched to a gene: 8. The CDR3 totals 15 residues. CDR1 and CDR2 from the germline V gene are SGHRS and YFSETQ. CDR3 bases: TGCGCCAGCAGCAACTCAAGGACAGGGGTCTATGGCTACACCTTC. This encodes CASSNSRTGVYGYTF. The full variable domain, completed using reference TRBV5-1 and TRBJ1-2, is KAGVTQTPRYLIKTRGQQVTLSCSPISGHRSVSWYQQTPGQGLQFLFEYFSETQRNKGNFPGRFSGRQFSNSRSEMNVSTLELGDSALYLCASSNSRTGVYGYTFGSGTRLTVV.

The rearrangement links TRBV15 to TRBJ2-2; D not resolved. V gave up 0 bases and J gave up 0 bases, with 8 bases separating them. The CDR3 spans 16 residues. From germline, CDR1 is LNHNV and CDR2 YYDKDF (reference sequence). CDR3 amino acids: CATSRDKTPNTGELFF. The DNA of the CDR3 is TGTGCCACCAGCAGAGATAAGACACCGAACACCGGGGAGCTGTTTTTT.

This chain connects TRBV19 to TRBJ2-3; a possible D gene is TRBD1 (6 bases). This CDR3 is 14 amino acids long. V was pared by 5 bases and J by 0 bases, with 9 bases between. CDR1 and CDR2 from the germline V gene are LNHDA and SQIVND (reference sequence). DNA of the CDR3: TGTGCCAGTAGTCGGACAGCTAGCACAGATACGCAGTATTTT. Translation gives CASSRTASTDTQYF.

This chain joins TRBV28 and TRBJ2-7; 9 bases agree with TRBD2. The germline gives CDR1 MDHEN, CDR2 SYDVKM. The CDR3 runs to 15 residues. The ends lost 4 bases at V and 2 bases at J; junction bases unmatched: 6. CDR3: CASSSLAGRPYEQYF. CDR3 DNA sequence: TGTGCCAGCAGTTCCCTAGCGGGGCGACCCTACGAGCAGTACTTC.

This clone has just a few counts. V gene TRBV3-1 (or the pseudogene TRBV3-2) combines with J gene TRBJ2-3; 7 positions agree with TRBD2. Germline V gene sequence: CDR1 LGHDT, CDR2 YNNKEL (reference sequence). The CDR3 consists of 16 residues. The junction had 16 bases not matched to a gene; V was cut back by 2 bases and J by 11 bases. The CDR3 is CASSQRALAERNGQYF. The CDR3 DNA reads as TGTGCCAGCAGCCAAAGGGCTCTAGCGGAGAGGAATGGGCAGTATTTT.

This clone was detected only a few times. Distinct nucleotide sequences in the sample also encode this CDR3. The V call is TRBV15, the J call TRBJ1-4; a weak D match, TRBD1 (5 bases). Trimming removed 0 bases from V and 7 bases from J, with 9 bases in between. CDR1 is LNHNV and CDR2 is YYDKDF in the germline V gene (reference sequence). The CDR3 covers 14 residues. This CDR3 reads CATSRDRGAEKLFF. In nucleotides, the CDR3 is TGTGCCACCAGCAGAGATCGCGGGGCTGAAAAACTGTTTTTT.

The chain joins TRBV7-8 to TRBJ1-5; unclear D gene. Trimming shortened V by 6 bases and J by 4 bases, and 7 bases separated the two germline ends. This CDR3 contains 12 residues. Looked up from germline, CDR1 is SGHVS and CDR2 is FQNEAQ. The CDR3 sequence: CASRYVNQPQHF. The CDR3 DNA reads as TGTGCCAGCAGATATGTGAATCAGCCCCAGCATTTT.

This clone appeared a single time. V usage is TRBV5-6 and J usage is TRBJ2-2; possibly TRBD1 for D (7 bases). Trimming pared 4 bases from V and 4 bases from J, leaving 17 bases between. Germline V gene sequence: CDR1 SGHDT, CDR2 YYEEEE. The CDR3 runs 16 residues. The CDR3 coding sequence is TGTGCCAGCAGCCCGACGAGGAGGGGGCTCACCGGGGAGCTGTTTTTT. Encoded protein: CASSPTRRGLTGELFF.

The V gene is TRBV10-3, the J gene TRBJ2-6, with D possibly TRBD1 on 5 matching bases. The CDR3 extends over 17 amino acids. Per the germline V gene, CDR1 is ENHRY and CDR2 is SYGVKD. V lost 4 bases, J lost 2 bases, and 15 bases lay in between. The chain's CDR3 is CAISGPGSIPGANVLTF. For the CDR3, the DNA is TGTGCCATCAGTGGTCCAGGGTCGATACCTGGGGCCAACGTCCTGACTTTC.

The rearrangement uses TRBV9 and TRBJ1-6; D perhaps matches TRBD1 (6 bases). Trimming took 4 bases from V and 6 from J, leaving 17 bases between them. Germline loops: CDR1 SGDLS, CDR2 YYNGEE. This CDR3 is built from 16 residues. CDR3 sequence reads: CASSTQQGLGNSPLHF. The CDR3 region has the DNA TGTGCCAGCAGCACTCAGCAGGGGCTGGGTAATTCACCCCTCCACTTT.

The J gene is TRBJ1-5, the V gene TRBV18, with 8 positions matching TRBD1. CDR1 is KGHSH, CDR2 LQKENI, per germline. The CDR3 runs 14 residues. Germline trimming cut 8 bases from V and 1 base from J; bases unmatched to any gene: 4. The CDR3 spells CASTGQDSNQPQHF. DNA for the CDR3: TGTGCCAGCACGGGACAGGACAGCAATCAGCCCCAGCATTTT. The full variable domain, rest sourced from reference TRBV18 and TRBJ1-5, is NAGVMQNPRHLVRRRGQEARLRCSPMKGHSHVYWYRQLPEEGLKFMVYLQKENIIDESGMPKERFSAEFPKEGPSILRIQQVVRGDSAAYFCASTGQDSNQPQHFGDGTRLSIL.

CDR3 sequence reads: CASSFQRGFEQFF. CDR3 DNA: TGTGCCAGCAGCTTCCAGCGGGGGTTTGAGCAGTTCTTC. The V call is TRBV7-2, the J call TRBJ2-1; 8 nucleotides align to TRBD2. The CDR3 is made up of 13 amino acids. Germline V gene lookup returns CDR1 SGHTA and CDR2 FQGNSA. J gave up 9 bases and V 3 bases, and 4 bases lay outside the gene matches.

V usage is TRBV18 and J usage is TRBJ2-7; 7 bases agree with TRBD2. Germline assignment: CDR1 KGHSH and CDR2 LQKENI. This CDR3 spans 12 amino acids. Trimming at V came to 3 bases and at J to 7 bases, leaving 3 bases not matched to a gene. This CDR3 is CASSPGGIEQYF. CDR3 DNA: TGTGCCAGCTCACCGGGGGGGATAGAGCAGTACTTC.

This clone was seen only once. This chain joins TRBV6-5 and TRBJ2-5; 8 nucleotides line up with TRBD2. V dropped 6 bases and J dropped 0; count of bases not matched to a gene: 6. The V gene's germline CDR1 is MNHEY and CDR2 SVGAGI. The CDR3 runs to 15 residues. Here the CDR3 reads CASSGRRGDQETQYF. The CDR3 DNA is TGTGCCAGCAGCGGAAGGCGGGGGGACCAAGAGACCCAGTACTTC.

The chain combines TRBV2 with TRBJ2-5, with 8 bases identical to TRBD1. This CDR3 has 17 amino acids. The junction had 17 bases not matched to a gene; V was cut back by 6 bases and J by 5 bases. The germline CDR1 and CDR2 sequences are SNHLY and FYNNEI. The CDR3 protein is CASRRSQDRVFAETQYF. The DNA of the CDR3 is TGTGCCAGCAGAAGATCGCAGGACAGGGTTTTCGCGGAGACCCAGTACTTC.

The DNA for the CDR3 is TGTGCCAGCAGCCCTGGCCAGGGTTCAGATACGCAGTATTTT. It is translated as CASSPGQGSDTQYF. This chain connects TRBV5-8 to TRBJ2-3, with D tentatively TRBD1 (5 bases). From germline, CDR1 is SGHTS and CDR2 YDEGEE. The CDR3 runs to 14 residues. V dropped 4 bases and J dropped 4 bases, with 13 bases sitting between them. The variable domain in full, completed from reference TRBV5-8 and TRBJ2-3, reads EAGVTQSPTHLIKTRGQQATLRCSPISGHTSVYWYQQALGLGLQFLLWYDEGEERNRGNFPPRFSGRQFPNYSSELNVNALELEDSALYLCASSPGQGSDTQYFGPGTRLTVL.

The CDR3 DNA follows: TGTGCCAGCAGCCATACTCCGGGACAGGGTACAAATGAGCAGTTCTTC. Its protein product is CASSHTPGQGTNEQFF. The rearrangement joins TRBV14 to TRBJ2-1; 9 nucleotides line up with TRBD1. This CDR3 has 16 amino acids. Trimming at V came to 3 bases and at J to 7 bases, leaving 10 bases not matched to a gene. Germline V lookup: CDR1 SGHDN, CDR2 FVKESK.

CDR3 DNA: TGTGCCAGTAGTATTGACAGGGGCCAAGAGACCCAGTACTTC. Protein product: CASSIDRGQETQYF. The chain carries TRBV19 and TRBJ2-5, with 8 bases matching TRBD1. The CDR3 is 14 amino acids. After removal of 3 bases from V and 1 base from J, the junction contained 1 base not matched to a gene. Germline V CDR1 and CDR2: LNHDA, SQIVND (reference sequence).

The chain combines TRBV6-5 with TRBJ2-5; the D is unclear. Trimming pared 8 bases from V and 5 bases from J, leaving 9 bases between. Per the germline V gene, CDR1 is MNHEY and CDR2 is SVGAGI. The CDR3 runs 11 residues. CDR3 sequence reads: CASDEVETQYF. CDR3 nucleotides: TGTGCCAGCGACGAGGTTGAGACCCAGTACTTC.

The rearrangement joins TRBV4-1 to TRBJ1-1; possibly TRBD1 for D (5 bases). Trimming removed 4 bases at V and 2 bases at J, with 14 bases between. The germline gives CDR1 MGHRA, CDR2 YSYEKL. The CDR3 runs 15 residues. CDR3 sequence (DNA): TGCGCCAGCAGCCTACAGGCACAGGTAAACACTGAAGCTTTCTTT. This codes for CASSLQAQVNTEAFF.

The chain has TRBV3-1 (or the pseudogene TRBV3-2) and TRBJ1-2; 10 bases agree with TRBD1. V lost 5 bases and J lost 10; bases outside the gene matches: 4. Germline CDR1 LGHDT, CDR2 YNNKEL (reference sequence). The CDR3 covers 12 residues. CDR3 DNA sequence: TGTGCCAGCAGCTGGGACAGGGGATTCTACACCTTC. Translated, it gives CASSWDRGFYTF.

As concerns this clone: One end of the junction does not line up with germline, which may come from a read error. The chain is built from TRBV25-1 and TRBJ1-1; D is possibly TRBD1 (5 bases). Per the germline V gene, CDR1 is MGHDK and CDR2 is SYGVNS. The CDR3 runs to 11 residues. The CDR3 is CASSEYIRALF. The CDR3 coding sequence is TGTGCCAGCAGTGAATATATCAGGGCTCTTTTT. Full variable domain (outside the CDR3, taken from reference TRBV25-1 and TRBJ1-1): EADIYQTPRYLVIGTGKKITLECSQTMGHDKMYWYQQDPGMELHLIHYSYGVNSTEKGDLSSESTVSRIRTEHFPLTLESARPSHTSQYLCASSEYIRALFGQGTRLTVV.

The chain couples TRBV28 to TRBJ2-1; TRBD2 might be the D (7 bases). The germline V gene has CDR1 MDHEN and CDR2 SYDVKM. CDR3 length equals 15 residues. V lost 7 bases, J lost 9 bases, and 22 bases lay in between. The CDR3 DNA follows: TGTGCCAGCACGGGCTCGGGGGCGGGAGAGGTTGAGCAGTTCTTC. Encoded protein: CASTGSGAGEVEQFF.